Following are 19 T cell receptor beta chains from one sample sequenced in a study of blood T cell repertoires in COVID-19. TCRdb's table, derived via immunoSEQ multiplex PCR, lists solely in-frame clones and lacks some. The table has over 200,000 clones, around 91% seen once. The specimen sequenced was PBMCs or T cells enriched from blood (not recorded which). The receptors were gathered from a man between 25 and 39 years old who had been exposed to COVID-19.

The chain recombines TRBV6-2 or TRBV6-3 with TRBJ2-1, with 9 bases identical to TRBD1. With 4 bases clipped from V and 7 bases from J, the junction kept 8 bases outside the gene matches. The CDR3 loop spans 15 amino acids. The germline V gene has CDR1 MNHEY and CDR2 SVGEGT. The CDR3, as DNA: TGTGCCAGCAGTTCCCCGGGACAGGGTGGGAATGAGCAGTTCTTC. Protein sequence: CASSSPGQGGNEQFF.

The V call is TRBV10-1, the J call TRBJ1-2; the D gene is possibly TRBD1 (5 bases). Per germline, CDR1 WNHNN and CDR2 SYGVQD (reference sequence). Between the trimmed V and J ends, which lost 0 bases and 8 bases, there was a span of 13 bases. This CDR3 has 14 residues. CDR3 sequence reads: CASSESGAAIGYTF. CDR3 nucleotides: TGCGCCAGCAGTGAGTCAGGGGCAGCAATCGGCTACACCTTC.

V usage is TRBV7-3 and J usage is TRBJ2-1; 10 nucleotides align to TRBD2. In germline, CDR1 is SGHTA, CDR2 FQGTGA. The CDR3 runs 14 residues. V lost 5 bases, J lost 4 bases, and 2 bases stayed unmatched. DNA for the CDR3: TGTGCCAGCAGCAGGACTAGCGGATACAATGAGCAGTTCTTC. Amino acids: CASSRTSGYNEQFF.

The V call is TRBV7-3, the J call TRBJ2-1; 12 nucleotides align to TRBD2. The CDR3 sequence is 16 residues long. Germline V lookup: CDR1 SGHTA, CDR2 FQGTGA. Losses at the gene ends were 4 bases for V and 9 bases for J; bases not matched to a gene: 10. The CDR3 sequence is CASSSSSGGAWVEQFF. CDR3 in DNA: TGTGCCAGCAGCTCATCTAGCGGGGGGGCCTGGGTTGAGCAGTTCTTC.

Details on this clone: Other DNA sequences in the same sample also yield this CDR3. The rearrangement uses TRBV11-2 and TRBJ2-5, with a weak D call TRBD1 (5 bases). Germline V lookup: CDR1 SGHAT, CDR2 FQNNGV. The CDR3 is 14 residues long. Deletions cut 1 base from V and 4 bases from J, with 10 bases between. CDR3 protein: CASSLGQGGETQYF. For the CDR3, the DNA is TGTGCCAGCAGCTTAGGCCAGGGTGGAGAGACCCAGTACTTC.

This sequence joins TRBV6-2 or TRBV6-3 and TRBJ1-1; D unclear. Germline loops: CDR1 MNHEY, CDR2 SVGEGT. Trimming left V 4 bases short and J 3 bases short, with 18 bases between. The CDR3 is 16 residues long. The CDR3 region has the DNA TGTGCCAGCAGTTGGGCTACTCGGGAAGTGTACACTGAAGCTTTCTTT. The encoded protein is CASSWATREVYTEAFF.

The V gene is TRBV4-1, the J gene TRBJ1-1; possible D gene TRBD1, 6 bases. Germline loops: CDR1 MGHRA, CDR2 YSYEKL. This CDR3 is built from 17 residues. With 4 bases removed from V and 1 base from J, the gap between germline ends came to 19 bases. The CDR3 nucleotides read TGCGCCAGCAGCCTACGGCCTACAGGGTCGACGAACACTGAAGCTTTCTTT. Translation: CASSLRPTGSTNTEAFF.

The chain employs TRBV5-1 and TRBJ2-3; D uncertain. Between the trimmed V and J ends, which lost 0 bases and 4 bases, there was a span of 15 bases. The CDR3 runs to 16 residues. Germline V gene data show CDR1 as SGHRS and CDR2 as YFSETQ. The CDR3, as DNA: TGCGCCAGCAGCTTGGGGCGTCACGAGCGAGCAGATACGCAGTATTTT. It yields the protein CASSLGRHERADTQYF.

The chain couples TRBV13 to TRBJ1-2; no clear D gene. Germline CDR1 reads PRHDT; CDR2 reads FYEKMQ (reference sequence). This CDR3 contains 12 residues. V was pared by 5 bases and J by 8 bases, with 12 bases between. The CDR3 region has the DNA TGTGCCAGCAGCACCCAAGAGGAAGGCTACACCTTC. Protein sequence: CASSTQEEGYTF.

This CDR3 is CASSQTGGSYNEQFF. Here the CDR3 DNA reads TGTGCCAGCAGCCAAACGGGGGGCTCCTACAATGAGCAGTTCTTC. V gene TRBV3-1 (or the pseudogene TRBV3-2) combines with J gene TRBJ2-1, with 7 bases identical to TRBD2. The germline V gene encodes CDR1 LGHDT and CDR2 YNNKEL (reference sequence). The CDR3 sequence is 15 residues long. J gave up 0 bases and V 2 bases, and 1 base lay outside the gene matches.

The chain is built from TRBV6-4 and TRBJ2-1, with 9 bases fitting TRBD2. The trim removed 0 bases at V and 10 bases at J, leaving 13 bases unmatched. Germline CDR1 reads MRHNA; CDR2 reads SNTAGT. The CDR3 spans 17 residues. CDR3 sequence: CASSDSIGGGGTAEQFF. Written as DNA, the CDR3 is TGTGCCAGCAGTGACTCGATCGGCGGGGGGGGGACTGCGGAGCAGTTCTTC.

The chain is built from TRBV9 and TRBJ1-1; the D is unclear. The V end was cut by 0 bases, the J end by 0 bases, with 9 bases between. This CDR3 contains 15 residues. The germline gives CDR1 SGDLS, CDR2 YYNGEE. The CDR3 sequence: CASSVGQNLNTEAFF. Written as DNA, the CDR3 is TGTGCCAGCAGCGTAGGTCAGAATCTGAACACTGAAGCTTTCTTT.

The CDR3 here is CASSPNPVNTEAFF. The CDR3 DNA sequence: TGTGCCAGCAGCCCCAATCCGGTGAACACTGAAGCTTTCTTT. The V and J genes are TRBV7-2 and TRBJ1-1; unclear D gene. This CDR3 contains 14 residues. V was shortened by 5 bases and J by 0 bases, with 10 bases between the two germline ends. The germline gives CDR1 SGHTA, CDR2 FQGNSA.

This chain connects TRBV13 to TRBJ2-5; D unresolved. Deletions cut 4 bases from V and 5 bases from J, with 11 bases between. The length of the CDR3 is 13 residues. CDR1 is PRHDT and CDR2 is FYEKMQ in the germline V gene (reference sequence). The CDR3 DNA follows: TGTGCCAGCAGCTCCCGAACTGCCGAGACCCAGTACTTC. Amino acids: CASSSRTAETQYF.

This rearrangement joins TRBV7-9 to TRBJ1-2; the D gene is possibly TRBD1 (6 bases). CDR1 and CDR2 (germline): SEHNR, FQNEAQ (reference sequence). The CDR3 sequence is 14 residues long. Trimming shortened V by 1 base and J by 3 bases, and 9 bases separated the two germline ends. The CDR3 DNA reads TGTGCCAGCAGCTTAGGGGCAGGGGACTATGGCTACACCTTC. This translates into CASSLGAGDYGYTF.

The chain joins TRBV27 to TRBJ1-2; the match to TRBD1 covers 8 bases. The CDR3 extends over 14 amino acids. The germline CDR1 and CDR2 sequences are MNHEY and SMNVEV (reference sequence). Trimming removed 0 bases from V and 6 bases from J; junction bases left unmatched: 3. The CDR3 DNA reads TGTGCCAGCAGTTTATCAGGACAGGGACATGGCTACACCTTC. This gives the protein CASSLSGQGHGYTF.

The V gene is TRBV18, the J gene TRBJ1-4, with TRBD1 as a possible D gene (6 bases). The CDR3 is 14 amino acids. The V gene lost 3 bases and the J gene lost 6 bases, with 11 bases spanning the gap. CDR1 and CDR2 from the germline V gene are KGHSH and LQKENI. CDR3 in amino acids: CASSPSRQDEKLFF. CDR3 nucleotides: TGTGCCAGCTCACCCTCTCGACAGGATGAAAAACTGTTTTTT. Combining the CDR3 with reference TRBV18 and TRBJ1-4 gives the whole variable domain NAGVMQNPRHLVRRRGQEARLRCSPMKGHSHVYWYRQLPEEGLKFMVYLQKENIIDESGMPKERFSAEFPKEGPSILRIQQVVRGDSAAYFCASSPSRQDEKLFFGSGTQLSVL.

The chain couples TRBV11-3 to TRBJ2-1, with D possibly matching TRBD1 (5 bases). V lost 4 bases and J lost 6, with 16 bases in between. The CDR3 sequence is 15 residues long. In germline, CDR1 is SGHNT, CDR2 YENEEA. The DNA of the CDR3 is TGTGCCAGCAGCTCTAGTTTAGGACAACTCAATGAGCAGTTCTTC. It codes for CASSSSLGQLNEQFF.

In regard to this clone: Other DNA sequences in the same sample also yield this CDR3. This chain connects TRBV12-3 or TRBV12-4 to TRBJ1-1, with D unclear. V shed 3 bases and J shed 5 bases, with 10 bases lying between them. The CDR3 spans 13 residues. This CDR3 reads CASSLRGGTEAFF. CDR3 coding DNA: TGTGCCAGCAGTTTGAGAGGTGGAACTGAAGCTTTCTTT.